This T cell receptor beta chain was sequenced during a study of blood T cell repertoires in COVID-19. CDR1 and CDR2 (germline): LGHNA, YSLEER. The CDR3 has 15 residues. J was trimmed by 3 bases and V by 4 bases; bases with no gene match: 7. Libraries were prepared by immunoSEQ multiplex PCR; TCRdb keeps only in-frame clonotypes and omits some of them. The sample contains about 130,000 clones, 75% to 90% of which appear only once. The chain is built from TRBV4-3 and TRBJ2-7, with 9 bases aligning to TRBD1. The TCR sequence derives from a man aged 55 to 70 with COVID-19, enrolled during active disease. Source material: peripheral blood. The CDR3 region is CASSLGPGQGYEQYF. CDR3 bases: TGCGCCAGCAGCCTTGGGCCGGGACAGGGCTACGAGCAGTACTTC.